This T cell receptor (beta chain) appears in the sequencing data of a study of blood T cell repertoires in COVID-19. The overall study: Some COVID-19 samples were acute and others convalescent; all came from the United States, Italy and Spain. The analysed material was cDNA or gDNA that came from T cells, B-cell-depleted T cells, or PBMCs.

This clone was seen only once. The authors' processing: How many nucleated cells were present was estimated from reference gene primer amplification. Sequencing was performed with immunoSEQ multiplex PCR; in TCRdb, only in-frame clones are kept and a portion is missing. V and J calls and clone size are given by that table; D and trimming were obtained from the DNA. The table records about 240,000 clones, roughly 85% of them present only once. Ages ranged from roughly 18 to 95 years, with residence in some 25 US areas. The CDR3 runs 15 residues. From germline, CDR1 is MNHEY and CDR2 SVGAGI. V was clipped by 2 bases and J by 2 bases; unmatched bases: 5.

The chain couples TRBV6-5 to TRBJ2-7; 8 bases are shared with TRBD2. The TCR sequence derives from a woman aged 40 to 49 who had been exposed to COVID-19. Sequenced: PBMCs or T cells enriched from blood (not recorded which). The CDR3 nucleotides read TGTGCCAGCAGTTACGGGCGGGGGGCGACCTACGAGCAGTACTTC. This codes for CASSYGRGATYEQYF.